This T cell receptor (beta chain) emerged from a study of early T cells in non-severe SARS-CoV-2 infection. Whole-study context: Bulk RNA from unsorted whole blood was sequenced; chains were unpaired.

In this sample, this clonotype turned up many times. Germline CDR1 and CDR2: SEHNR and FQNEAQ (reference sequence). The junction had 7 bases not matched to a gene; V was cut back by 6 bases and J by 4 bases. This CDR3 is 15 amino acids long. cDNA molecules, individually, were tagged with unique molecular identifiers. TCRdb ran MiXCR on the 5' RACE reads and lists one entry per CDR3 protein. The table shows over 30,000 distinct CDR3 sequences, with roughly 5.7% occurring only once. J is TRBJ1-5 and V is TRBV7-9, with 9 bases lining up with TRBD1. The sequenced sample was whole blood. This TCR derives from an adult who was a healthcare worker with PCR-confirmed SARS-CoV-2 infection or an uninfected control (not recorded which). This CDR3 is CASSRPGTGNQPQHF. CDR3 bases: TGTGCCAGCAGTCGCCCCGGGACAGGGAATCAGCCCCAGCATTTT.